One T cell receptor beta chain is described in this entry. This record belongs to a study of blood T cell repertoires in COVID-19. The table came from immunoSEQ multiplex PCR; TCRdb's copy has only in-frame clones and leaves some out. The sample gives approximately 52,000 clones, about 91% of which show up once; around 5.1% is in the top ten. J lost 5 bases, V lost 1 base, and 2 bases had no gene match. The germline gives CDR1 SGHTA, CDR2 FQGTGA. The CDR3 loop spans 13 amino acids. This sequence originates from a man aged 55 to 69 with active COVID-19. The genes are TRBV7-3 and TRBJ2-7; TRBD1 matches 7 bases. Sequenced material: peripheral blood. The CDR3 is CASSLKGGDEQYF. DNA for the CDR3: TGTGCCAGCAGCTTAAAAGGGGGCGACGAGCAGTACTTC.